These 25 T cell receptor beta chains were sequenced from one sample in a study of blood T cells in healthy people across ages. The second PCR ran roughly 7 to 12 cycles with a sample-barcoded 5' primer and J-beta primers. TCRdb redid the calling of the 5' RACE reads with MiXCR, one entry per CDR3 protein. Among 750,000 to 850,000 distinct CDR3 sequences listed, 20% to 25% were seen once. This sample was also put to use in a study of T cells of mothers and their children.

The sample comprised blood. The receptors shown here come from a boy younger than 18 in good health.

The CDR3 protein is CASSLTQGPETQYF. CDR3 DNA: TGTGCCAGCAGTTTGACGCAGGGTCCAGAGACCCAGTACTTC. The rearrangement joins TRBV12-3 or TRBV12-4 to TRBJ2-5; D is possibly TRBD1 (5 bases). V was pared by 3 bases and J by 4 bases, with 12 bases between. The CDR3 runs to 14 residues.

There are a few counts of this clonotype. V is TRBV12-3 or TRBV12-4 and J is TRBJ2-7; TRBD2 agrees at 7 bases. V gave up 6 bases and J gave up 6 bases; unmatched junction bases: 8. The CDR3 covers 13 residues. The CDR3 spells CASSQLGEGEQYF. DNA for the CDR3: TGTGCCAGCAGCCAACTAGGGGAGGGCGAGCAGTACTTC.

This chain links TRBV20-1 with TRBJ1-2; D is unclear. V lost 8 bases and J lost 4, with 17 bases in between. This CDR3 region has 13 residues. Per germline, CDR1 DFQATT and CDR2 SNEGSKA (reference sequence). The CDR3 sequence is CSSWEGGVYGYTF. In nucleotides, the CDR3 is TGCAGTTCCTGGGAGGGAGGAGTCTATGGCTACACCTTC.

The genes are TRBV28 and TRBJ2-5; TRBD2 matches at 9 bases. The J call may be faulty, since TRBJ2-1 better matches the DNA end. Germline lookup yields CDR1 MDHEN and CDR2 SYDVKM. CDR3 length: 13 residues. Here the CDR3 DNA reads TGTGCCAGCGATAGCGGGAGTATCGGCGAGCAGTTCTTC. It specifies CASDSGSIGEQFF.

This clonotype was observed a few times. The rearrangement uses TRBV5-5 and TRBJ2-5; the D is unclear. The end of the DNA fits TRBJ2-7 better, so the J call may be wrong. Germline V lookup: CDR1 SGHKS, CDR2 YYEKEE (reference sequence). The CDR3 is 16 amino acids. CDR3 protein: CASSLVAQTKSYEQYF. The CDR3, as DNA: TGTGCCAGCAGCTTGGTTGCACAGACCAAATCCTACGAGCAGTACTTC.

The rearrangement uses TRBV5-1 and TRBJ2-7; D is unclear. Germline CDR1 reads SGHRS; CDR2 reads YFSETQ. This CDR3 has 13 residues. Trimming left V 2 bases short and J 2 bases short, with 8 bases between. This CDR3 is CASSFDAAYEQYF. For the CDR3, the DNA is TGCGCCAGCAGCTTTGACGCAGCCTACGAGCAGTACTTC.

The V gene is TRBV5-1, the J gene TRBJ1-6, with D perhaps matching TRBD1 (6 bases). Germline V lookup: CDR1 SGHRS, CDR2 YFSETQ. There are 13 residues in the CDR3. Trimming took 4 bases from V and 9 from J, leaving 11 bases between them. The DNA for the CDR3 is TGCGCCAGCAGCCCCGCGGACAGTTCACCCCTCCACTTT. As protein: CASSPADSSPLHF.

In DNA, the CDR3 is TGTGCCAGCAGCCTGCTAGGGAGCCCTTTTGCTTCTAGCACAGATACGCAGTATTTT. Amino acids: CASSLLGSPFASSTDTQYF. The chain uses TRBV12-3 or TRBV12-4 and TRBJ2-3, with a tentative D call TRBD2 (5 bases). The CDR3 is 19 residues long. The ends were cut back, 6 bases at V and 0 bases at J, with 25 bases in the middle.

The gene calls are TRBV4-3 and TRBJ1-3; D not resolved. Trimming cost V 0 bases and J 2 bases, with 14 bases left between them. Germline-derived CDR1 and CDR2 are LGHNA and YSLEER. This CDR3 has 17 residues. As DNA, the CDR3 is TGCGCCAGCAGCCAAGATTTGGGCAGCTTTCCTGGAAACACCATATATTTT. This gives the protein CASSQDLGSFPGNTIYF.

The chain links TRBV9 to TRBJ1-4; weak D call: TRBD1 (5 bases). Deletions cut 2 bases from V and 0 bases from J, with 8 bases between. The CDR3 loop spans 15 amino acids. Germline V lookup: CDR1 SGDLS, CDR2 YYNGEE. The CDR3 coding sequence is TGTGCCAGCAGCGTTGACAGTGCAACTAATGAAAAACTGTTTTTT. Its translation: CASSVDSATNEKLFF.

The chain uses TRBV20-1 and TRBJ2-7, with 8 bases identical to TRBD1. This CDR3 has 13 amino acids. Germline CDR1 is DFQATT and CDR2 is SNEGSKA (reference sequence). Trimming at V came to 4 bases and at J to 4 bases, leaving 6 bases not matched to a gene. The CDR3 is CSAIPRGPYEQYF. The DNA of the CDR3 is TGCAGTGCTATCCCCAGGGGGCCTTACGAGCAGTACTTC.

This clonotype was detected a few times. The chain employs TRBV13 and TRBJ2-6, with TRBD2 matching over 9 bases. CDR3 size: 18 residues. Germline V gives CDR1 PRHDT, CDR2 FYEKMQ (reference sequence). The V segment lost 5 bases and the J segment 1 base; nucleotides outside the gene matches: 9. CDR3 residues: CASSLLAGFTSGANVLTF. CDR3 DNA: TGTGCCAGCAGCCTCCTAGCGGGATTTACTTCTGGGGCCAACGTCCTGACTTTC.

The chain recombines TRBV9 with TRBJ1-2; 7 positions agree with TRBD1. Germline CDR1 is SGDLS and CDR2 is YYNGEE. The trim removed 2 bases at V and 4 bases at J, leaving 14 bases unmatched. CDR3 length equals 17 residues. The CDR3 nucleotides read TGTGCCAGCAGCGTCGGGACAGACAGGGTCGGCCTCTATGGCTACACCTTC. Translating gives CASSVGTDRVGLYGYTF.

This clonotype was picked up a small number of times. This sequence joins TRBV16 and TRBJ1-6; D is possibly TRBD1 (5 bases). CDR1 is KGHSY and CDR2 is FQNENV in the germline V gene. V was cut by 0 bases and J by 5 bases, with 8 bases left in between. The CDR3 is 15 amino acids. In nucleotides, the CDR3 is TGTGCCAGCAGCCAATCCACAGGAGATAATTCACCCCTCCACTTT. This codes for CASSQSTGDNSPLHF. Full variable domain (missing parts from reference TRBV16 and TRBJ1-6): GEEVAQTPKHLVRGEGQKAKLYCAPIKGHSYVFWYQQVLKNEFKFLISFQNENVFDETGMPKERFSAKCLPNSPCSLEIQATKLEDSAVYFCASSQSTGDNSPLHFGNGTRLTVT.

The chain carries TRBV27 and TRBJ1-4; 10 nucleotides agree with TRBD1. This CDR3 comprises 15 residues. The germline CDR1 and CDR2 sequences are MNHEY and SMNVEV (reference sequence). V trimming: 4 bases; J trimming: 8 bases; junction bases outside the gene matches: 7. The CDR3 DNA sequence: TGTGCCAGCAGTTCCTGGGACAGGGGAGGAGAAAAACTGTTTTTT. Translating gives CASSSWDRGGEKLFF.

This chain connects TRBV29-1 to TRBJ2-7, with TRBD1 identical over 10 bases. The CDR3 runs to 15 residues. J lost 2 bases, V lost 0 bases, and 4 bases had no gene match. The germline CDR1 and CDR2 sequences are SQVTM and ANQGSEA. This CDR3 reads CSVEDRGTGAYEQYF. CDR3 sequence (DNA): TGCAGCGTTGAAGATCGTGGGACAGGGGCCTACGAGCAGTACTTC.

The chain carries TRBV20-1 and TRBJ1-2; 8 positions match TRBD1. V trimming: 1 base; J trimming: 4 bases; junction bases outside the gene matches: 2. The germline V gene encodes CDR1 DFQATT and CDR2 SNEGSKA (reference sequence). The CDR3 totals 13 residues. CDR3 residues: CSARAGTGYGYTF. The CDR3 DNA sequence: TGCAGTGCTAGAGCCGGGACAGGCTATGGCTACACCTTC.

This sequence joins TRBV7-8 and TRBJ2-1; D is perhaps TRBD1 or TRBD2 (7 bases each). Germline lookup yields CDR1 SGHVS and CDR2 FQNEAQ. The V end lost 0 bases, the J end lost 7 bases, and 19 bases lay between the germline ends. This CDR3 spans 17 amino acids. DNA for the CDR3: TGTGCCAGCAGCTTAGCGCCAGGGGGAGGGCCAAGAAATGAGCAGTTCTTC. Translating gives CASSLAPGGGPRNEQFF.

Worth noting for this clonotype: The junction does not match germline at one end; this may be a read error. This sequence joins TRBV7-9 and TRBJ2-3; a weak D match, TRBD1 (5 bases). CDR3 length: 12 amino acids. CDR1 and CDR2 (germline): SEHNR, FQNEAQ (reference sequence). The CDR3 sequence is CAGSWGPDTQYF. The DNA of the CDR3 is TGTGCCGGCAGCTGGGGCCCGGATACGCAGTATTTT.

This clonotype was found a few times. This CDR3 is CASSLEASAFSYNEQFF. The CDR3 DNA reads as TGTGCCAGCAGCTTAGAGGCTAGCGCGTTCTCCTACAATGAGCAGTTCTTC. The V call is TRBV7-9, the J call TRBJ2-1, with D maybe TRBD2 (6 bases). The CDR3 is 17 amino acids. Between the trimmed V and J ends, which lost 1 base and 0 bases, there was a span of 13 bases. Germline lookup yields CDR1 SEHNR and CDR2 FQNEAQ (reference sequence).

This clonotype was seen more than once but under ten times. J is TRBJ2-3 and V is TRBV7-2; 10 nucleotides agree with TRBD2. Germline loops: CDR1 SGHTA, CDR2 FQGNSA. The V and J ends lost 5 bases and 1 base, in that order; junction bases with no gene match: 9. The CDR3 is 17 amino acids. The CDR3 sequence is CASSPYKRGGRTDTQYF. The DNA for the CDR3 is TGTGCCAGCAGCCCTTACAAGCGGGGGGGACGCACAGATACGCAGTATTTT.

The genes are TRBV25-1 and TRBJ1-5; D is perhaps TRBD1 (6 bases). The CDR3 is 14 residues long. From germline, CDR1 is MGHDK and CDR2 SYGVNS. The germline V and J ends were trimmed by 4 bases and 4 bases, with 11 bases remaining between them. The CDR3 reads CASSVGAGNQPQHF. In DNA, the CDR3 is TGTGCCAGCAGTGTGGGGGCGGGTAATCAGCCCCAGCATTTT.

This clonotype was counted ten times or more. The V and J genes are TRBV29-1 and TRBJ1-1; D unclear. The CDR3 consists of 13 residues. CDR1 and CDR2 (germline): SQVTM, ANQGSEA. Deletions cut 2 bases from V and 0 bases from J, with 7 bases between. The CDR3 sequence is CSVERRMNTEAFF. The CDR3 DNA is TGCAGCGTTGAACGACGGATGAACACTGAAGCTTTCTTT.

In DNA form, the CDR3 reads TGTGCCAGTAGTATTAGGACAGGGCTAACAGATACGCAGTATTTT. Translating it yields CASSIRTGLTDTQYF. This chain joins TRBV19 and TRBJ2-3; 8 bases are shared with TRBD1. Germline lookup yields CDR1 LNHDA and CDR2 SQIVND (reference sequence). The length of the CDR3 is 15 residues. With V trimmed by 3 bases and J by 3 bases, 5 bases remained unmatched.

This clonotype was counted between two and nine times. The CDR3 region is CSSHNTDTQYF. Written as DNA, the CDR3 is TGCAGCAGTCACAACACAGATACGCAGTATTTT. The chain recombines TRBV29-1 with TRBJ2-3; the D is unclear. Germline CDR1 and CDR2: SQVTM and ANQGSEA. V was cut by 8 bases and J by 2 bases, with 8 bases left in between. The CDR3 runs 11 residues.